Below, 25 T cell receptor beta chains from the same sample are listed, as sequenced in a study of control samples from healthy donors and cancer patients. Clones were sequenced by immunoSEQ multiplex PCR, and TCRdb holds only the in-frame ones, with some missing. Among roughly 86,000 clones listed, about 92% were seen once. Material for sequencing was blood. These TCRs come from a woman aged 25 to 39 in good health.

The chain uses TRBV20-1 and TRBJ1-3; a possible D gene is TRBD1 (6 bases). Germline V lookup: CDR1 DFQATT, CDR2 SNEGSKA (reference sequence). There are 11 residues in the CDR3. V lost 6 bases and J lost 7, with 10 bases in between. CDR3: CSAKGGNTIYF. The CDR3 DNA reads TGCAGTGCAAAAGGGGGGAACACCATATATTTT.

This rearrangement joins TRBV30 to TRBJ1-2; the D gene is possibly TRBD1 (6 bases). The V gene lost 0 bases and the J gene lost 13 bases, with 18 bases spanning the gap. Per germline, CDR1 GTSNPN and CDR2 SVGIG (reference sequence). CDR3 length: 13 amino acids. CDR3 sequence: CAWSVLEPTGPTF. The CDR3 bases are TGTGCCTGGAGTGTACTGGAACCTACAGGGCCCACCTTC.

This chain connects TRBV4-1 to TRBJ2-1; TRBD1 matches at 12 bases. Germline CDR1 and CDR2: MGHRA and YSYEKL. The CDR3 has 16 amino acids. V lost 4 bases to trimming and J lost 10 bases; unmatched junction nucleotides: 11. The CDR3 region is CASSPERGQGAGEQFF. DNA of the CDR3: TGCGCCAGCAGCCCGGAGCGGGGACAGGGGGCGGGGGAGCAGTTCTTC.

This rearrangement joins TRBV5-6 to TRBJ1-2, with TRBD1 matching 8 bases. J lost 6 bases, V lost 2 bases, and 9 bases had no gene match. The CDR3 has 15 residues. CDR1 and CDR2 (germline): SGHDT, YYEEEE. CDR3 sequence: CASSFLDRDPDGYTF. The CDR3 region has the DNA TGTGCCAGCAGCTTCCTGGACAGGGACCCCGATGGCTACACCTTC.

This chain links TRBV12-5 with TRBJ1-2; D uncertain. V was pared by 0 bases and J by 2 bases, with 16 bases between. Germline loops: CDR1 LGHNT, CDR2 FRNRAP. This CDR3 is built from 17 residues. The CDR3 here is CASGLVLRPPANYGYTF. The CDR3 region has the DNA TGTGCTAGTGGTTTGGTACTAAGGCCACCGGCAAACTATGGCTACACCTTC. The full variable domain, with the rest looked up from reference TRBV12-5 and TRBJ1-2, is DARVTQTPRHKVTEMGQEVTMRCQPILGHNTVFWYRQTMMQGLELLAYFRNRAPLDDSGMPKDRFSAEMPDATLATLKIQPSEPRDSAVYFCASGLVLRPPANYGYTFGSGTRLTVV.

The chain employs TRBV21-1 and TRBJ1-5. TRBV21-1 is labeled a pseudogene. The CDR3 length is 14 residues. In DNA form, the CDR3 reads TGTGCCAGCAGCAAAAGTCAGCAATATCAGCCCCAGCATTTT. This sequence encodes CASSKSQQYQPQHF.

The rearrangement links TRBV11-3 to TRBJ2-3, with 12 nucleotides matching TRBD1. The CDR3 sequence is 18 residues long. Germline values: CDR1 SGHNT, CDR2 YENEEA. The junction had 9 bases not matched to a gene; V was cut back by 5 bases and J by 0 bases. The CDR3: CASSPGTGGALSTDTQYF. CDR3 in DNA: TGTGCCAGCAGCCCCGGGACAGGGGGCGCGTTAAGCACAGATACGCAGTATTTT.

The V call is TRBV21-1, the J call TRBJ1-5; the D call TRBD1 from the table was never checked on the DNA. TRBV21-1 is listed as a pseudogene. This CDR3 contains 14 residues. The CDR3 here is CARRQLKDHQPQHF. The CDR3 DNA sequence: TGTGCCAGACGACAGCTTAAGGACCATCAGCCCCAGCATTTT.

The chain carries TRBV18 and TRBJ1-4, with 7 bases aligning to TRBD1. The V and J ends lost 3 bases and 1 base, in that order; junction bases with no gene match: 8. CDR3 length equals 17 residues. The germline V gene has CDR1 KGHSH and CDR2 LQKENI. The CDR3 region is CASSPLGTVVTNEKLFF. The CDR3 nucleotides are TGTGCCAGCTCACCGCTTGGGACAGTTGTAACTAATGAAAAACTGTTTTTT.

The rearrangement uses TRBV12-3 or TRBV12-4 and TRBJ2-1; D perhaps matches TRBD1 (5 bases). The length of the CDR3 is 13 residues. V lost 5 bases, J lost 8 bases, and 13 bases lay in between. Here the CDR3 reads CASSPPTGYEQFF. DNA of the CDR3: TGTGCCAGCAGTCCCCCAACAGGCTATGAGCAGTTCTTC.

The chain joins TRBV12-5 to TRBJ2-2, with D tentatively TRBD2 (6 bases). The CDR3 is 15 amino acids. V was pared by 6 bases and J by 4 bases, with 15 bases between. In germline, CDR1 is LGHNT, CDR2 FRNRAP. The CDR3 DNA reads as TGTGCTAGTGGCCCCCCAGCGGGCGGCACCGGGGAGCTGTTTTTT. Amino acids: CASGPPAGGTGELFF. The full variable domain, with the rest looked up from reference TRBV12-5 and TRBJ2-2, is DARVTQTPRHKVTEMGQEVTMRCQPILGHNTVFWYRQTMMQGLELLAYFRNRAPLDDSGMPKDRFSAEMPDATLATLKIQPSEPRDSAVYFCASGPPAGGTGELFFGEGSRLTVL.

This chain connects TRBV5-4 to TRBJ1-3; the D is unclear. The ends were cut back, 3 bases at V and 0 bases at J, with 10 bases in the middle. This CDR3 comprises 15 residues. Per germline, CDR1 SGHNT and CDR2 YYREEE (reference sequence). The CDR3 protein is CASSSRVDSGNTIYF. The CDR3 DNA reads as TGTGCCAGCAGCTCGAGGGTCGACTCTGGAAACACCATATATTTT.

V usage is TRBV5-1 and J usage is TRBJ1-1, with D unresolved. CDR1 SGHRS and CDR2 YFSETQ come from the germline V gene. The CDR3 is 14 amino acids. The V end was cut by 3 bases, the J end by 10 bases, with 19 bases between. The CDR3 reads CASSSDSTKPGAFF. Here the CDR3 DNA reads TGCGCCAGCAGCTCGGACTCGACAAAACCGGGAGCTTTCTTT.

This clone is a singleton in its sample. The chain combines TRBV14 with TRBJ2-4, with a possible D match to TRBD2 (6 bases). Germline assignment: CDR1 SGHDN and CDR2 FVKESK. The germline V and J ends were trimmed by 0 bases and 3 bases, with 9 bases remaining between them. The CDR3 consists of 15 residues. The CDR3 reads CASSQDWGDKNIQYF. CDR3 nucleotide sequence: TGTGCCAGCAGCCAAGATTGGGGGGACAAAAACATTCAGTACTTC.

The chain employs TRBV11-2 and TRBJ1-1, with TRBD1 as a possible D gene (5 bases). The CDR3 has 16 amino acids. Germline V gene lookup returns CDR1 SGHAT and CDR2 FQNNGV. V was cut by 3 bases and J by 4 bases, with 18 bases left in between. The CDR3 region has the DNA TGTGCCAGCAGCTTTAGAGGGACGGGATTTGGCACTGAAGCTTTCTTT. As protein: CASSFRGTGFGTEAFF.

This chain links TRBV29-1 with TRBJ2-7; D not certain. This CDR3 spans 12 amino acids. Deletions cut 3 bases from V and 3 bases from J, with 9 bases between. Germline loops: CDR1 SQVTM, CDR2 ANQGSEA. The CDR3 reads CSVELGGYEQYF. The CDR3, as DNA: TGCAGCGTTGAGCTGGGCGGCTACGAGCAGTACTTC.

The rearrangement joins TRBV19 to TRBJ1-2, with 7 positions matching TRBD1. V was pared by 3 bases and J by 6 bases, with 4 bases of the junction left unmatched. In germline, CDR1 is LNHDA, CDR2 SQIVND (reference sequence). The CDR3 sequence is 13 residues long. This CDR3 is CASSIKQGNGYTF. The CDR3 nucleotides read TGTGCCAGTAGTATTAAACAGGGGAATGGCTACACCTTC.

The CDR3 here is CATQWGYEQYF. The DNA for the CDR3 is TGTGCCACCCAATGGGGCTACGAGCAGTACTTC. J is TRBJ2-7 and V is TRBV19, with D uncertain. Trimming removed 10 bases at V and 3 bases at J, with 10 bases between. CDR3 size: 11 residues. Germline V gives CDR1 LNHDA, CDR2 SQIVND (reference sequence).

The chain couples TRBV6-2 or TRBV6-3 to TRBJ1-3; 8 bases match TRBD1. CDR3 size: 15 residues. V dropped 2 bases and J dropped 4; count of bases not matched to a gene: 4. CDR1 MNHEY and CDR2 SVGEGT come from the germline V gene. CDR3 residues: CASSYPGQGGNTIYF. The CDR3 DNA is TGTGCCAGCAGTTACCCCGGACAGGGCGGAAACACCATATATTTT.

This chain connects TRBV28 to TRBJ1-2; no firm D call. CDR3 length: 14 amino acids. Trimming took off 5 bases at V and 5 bases at J, with 15 bases between the two ends. Germline CDR1 and CDR2: MDHEN and SYDVKM. The CDR3 here is CASSPQSGAYGYTF. The CDR3 nucleotides are TGTGCCAGCAGTCCTCAGTCCGGTGCTTATGGCTACACCTTC.

The gene calls are TRBV11-2 and TRBJ1-3; D is ambiguous. The CDR3 contains 14 residues. V lost 5 bases and J 0 bases, leaving 8 bases between the germline ends. Looked up from germline, CDR1 is SGHAT and CDR2 is FQNNGV. The CDR3 here is CASSRRDSGNTIYF. CDR3 coding DNA: TGTGCCAGCAGCCGCCGTGACTCTGGAAACACCATATATTTT.

CDR3 region: CASSQDSWASGRDGEQFF. As DNA, the CDR3 is TGTGCCAGCAGCCAAGATTCCTGGGCTAGCGGGAGAGACGGTGAGCAGTTCTTC. The rearrangement uses TRBV3-1 (or the pseudogene TRBV3-2) and TRBJ2-1; TRBD2 aligns across 10 bases. V dropped 0 bases and J dropped 9; count of bases not matched to a gene: 14. There are 18 residues in the CDR3. CDR1 LGHDT and CDR2 YNNKEL come from the germline V gene (reference sequence).

The chain joins TRBV14 to TRBJ2-7; 9 bases are shared with TRBD2. There are 17 residues in the CDR3. The germline V gene encodes CDR1 SGHDN and CDR2 FVKESK. Trimming removed 4 bases from V and 1 base from J; junction bases left unmatched: 11. The CDR3, as DNA: TGTGCCAGCAGCCTTAGAGACGGTCTAGCGGGGTCCTACGAGCAGTACTTC. It yields the protein CASSLRDGLAGSYEQYF. Variable domain in full (rest from reference TRBV14 and TRBJ2-7): EAGVTQFPSHSVIEKGQTVTLRCDPISGHDNLYWYRRVMGKEIKFLLHFVKESKQDESGMPNNRFLAERTGGTYSTLKVQPAELEDSGVYFCASSLRDGLAGSYEQYFGPGTRLTVT.

The chain carries TRBV19 and TRBJ2-3, with TRBD2 matching over 8 bases. Germline V lookup: CDR1 LNHDA, CDR2 SQIVND (reference sequence). CDR3 length: 20 residues. V trimming: 4 bases; J trimming: 3 bases; junction bases outside the gene matches: 21. CDR3 nucleotide sequence: TGTGCCAGTAGTAGAAGAGGTCCCGGGACTAGTCGTTTTGGTACAGATACGCAGTATTTT. Protein product: CASSRRGPGTSRFGTDTQYF.

The chain links TRBV19 to TRBJ2-7, with D maybe TRBD2 (6 bases). CDR1 is LNHDA, CDR2 SQIVND, per germline (reference sequence). The CDR3 contains 15 residues. Trimming removed 0 bases from V and 3 bases from J, with 12 bases in between. The DNA for the CDR3 is TGTGCCAGTAGTATAGAAGGAGGGTTCAGCTACGAGCAGTACTTC. This sequence encodes CASSIEGGFSYEQYF.